This paragraph covers one TCR beta chain sequence. The data were taken from a study of blood T cell repertoires in COVID-19. The overall study: Researchers got acute and convalescent COVID-19 samples from the United States, Italy and Spain. PBMCs, B-cell-depleted T cells, or T cells provided the cDNA or gDNA that made up the material.

The V gene end was trimmed by 3 bases and the J gene end by 3 bases; junction bases not matched to a gene: 7. Germline values: CDR1 GTSNPN, CDR2 SVGIG (reference sequence). CDR3 size: 15 residues. Authors' data handling: Reference gene primer amplification gave estimated nucleated cell counts. Data came from immunoSEQ multiplex PCR; TCRdb stores just in-frame clones and leaves some out. V, J and clone size were drawn from that table, and D and trimming were deduced from the DNA. Here the sample spans about 130,000 clones, over 75% being singletons. The TCR originated in a woman aged 55 to 70 with acute or convalescent COVID-19. The sample taken for sequencing was peripheral blood. The J gene is TRBJ2-3, the V gene TRBV30; TRBD2 matches at 9 bases. The CDR3 spells CAWRVPSGRTDTQYF. The CDR3, as DNA: TGTGCCTGGAGAGTTCCAAGCGGGAGGACAGATACGCAGTATTTT.